A selection of T cell receptor beta chains follows, all from one sample in a study of vaccination and CD4 T cells after COVID-19. Each CDR3 protein gets one entry after TCRdb re-called the PCR reads with MiXCR. The sample yields several thousand distinct CDR3 sequences, 15% to 20% seen once. Antigens of these TCRs are unknown. The sample taken for sequencing was CD4+ T cells from blood, cultured in vitro. These receptors all come from a human donor who had recovered from COVID-19. The CDR3 runs from the conserved cysteine through the conserved F or W. The D gene is left open where the match is weak. The size entry is marked missing in some rows and otherwise reads once, few, many or a size class.

clone size	D gene	V gene	J gene	CDR3 DNA	CDR3 protein
few	NA	TRBV3-1	TRBJ1-1	TGTGCCAGCAGCCAAACTGACACTGAAGCTTTCTTT	CASSQTDTEAFF
NA	NA	TRBV6-1	TRBJ1-1	TGTGCCAGCAGCTCCCCCGTCCAACGCCAGCGCGCTGAAGCTTTCTTT	CASSSPVQRQRAEAFF
few	NA	TRBV2	TRBJ2-7	TGTGCCAGCAAGCAGGGATACCACGAGCAGTACTTC	CASKQGYHEQYF
NA	NA	TRBV11-2	TRBJ2-5	TGTGCCAGCCGCCGAGGCCAAGAGACCCAGTACTTC	CASRRGQETQYF
medium-sized	NA	TRBV10-3	TRBJ2-2	TGTGCCATCAGTCGGACAGAAGACGGGGAGCTGTTTTTT	CAISRTEDGELFF
NA	NA	TRBV7-3	TRBJ2-3	TGTGCCAGCAGCTTAAGACCGAGCGGAGGCACAGATACGCAGTATTTT	CASSLRPSGGTDTQYF
NA	NA	TRBV6-5	TRBJ1-2	TGTGCCAGCAGTTCCACCGGAGGACCTTCTAACTATGGCTACACCTTC	CASSSTGGPSNYGYTF
medium-sized	TRBD1	TRBV7-2	TRBJ1-2	TGTGCCAGCAGCACCGACAGGGGTCCCTATGGCTACACCTTC	CASSTDRGPYGYTF
NA	NA	TRBV19	TRBJ2-2	TGTGCCAGTAGTATAGTGGAAGGGGCGAGCACCGGGGAGCTGTTTTTT	CASSIVEGASTGELFF
NA	TRBD1	TRBV20-1	TRBJ1-4	TGCAGTGCTAGGGAGAACAGGGGGCTCAATAATGAAAAACTGTTTTTT	CSARENRGLNNEKLFF
NA	NA	TRBV5-4	TRBJ1-2	TGTGCCAGCAGCTTGATCGGGAGGGCCATTAGCTATGGCTACACCTTC	CASSLIGRAISYGYTF
medium-sized	TRBD1	TRBV6-1	TRBJ1-4	TGTGCCACAAGGACAGGGTCAACTAATGAAAAACTGTTTTTT	CATRTGSTNEKLFF
few	TRBD1	TRBV20-1	TRBJ1-4	TGCAGTGCTAGAGGTGGACAGGGGTGGGAAAAACTGTTTTTT	CSARGGQGWEKLFF
few	TRBD1	TRBV18	TRBJ1-1	TGTGCCAGCTCACCCCGGACAGGCGCCAGATGGAGCACTGAAGCTTTCTTT	CASSPRTGARWSTEAFF
few	TRBD2	TRBV20-1	TRBJ2-5	TGCAGTGCCCTAGCGGGGGATGAGACCCAGTACTTC	CSALAGDETQYF
medium-sized	TRBD2	TRBV20-1	TRBJ2-3	TGCAGTGCTCTCGGGACTAGCGGGGTTACAGATACGCAGTATTTT	CSALGTSGVTDTQYF
NA	NA	TRBV6-1	TRBJ1-1	TGTGCCAGCAGTCACGGACTTAACACTGAAGCTTTCTTT	CASSHGLNTEAFF
few	NA	TRBV3-1	TRBJ1-2	TGTGCCAGCAGCCAATGGGGGGCAGGTAACTATGGCTACACCTTC	CASSQWGAGNYGYTF
few	NA	TRBV4-2	TRBJ1-2	TGTGCCAGCAGCCAAGACCGGGGTAACTATGGCTACACCTTC	CASSQDRGNYGYTF
NA	TRBD2	TRBV5-1	TRBJ2-5	TGCGCCAGCAGCTTGGCGGGAGGTCAAGAGACCCAGTACTTC	CASSLAGGQETQYF
NA	TRBD2	TRBV6-7	TRBJ2-5	TGTGCCAGCAGTCAGAGACTAGCGGGGGGGGAGACCCAGTACTTC	CASSQRLAGGETQYF
few	NA	TRBV2	TRBJ1-1	TGTGCCAGCAGCGGGCGGATGAACACTGAAGCTTTCTTT	CASSGRMNTEAFF
few	NA	TRBV20-1	TRBJ2-5	TGCAGTGCTAGAGGCAGGGAACAGACCCAGTACTTC	CSARGREQTQYF
once	NA	TRBV7-5	TRBJ2-7	NA	CISVPEATREFNEQYF
NA	NA	TRBV21-1	TRBJ2-2	TGTGCCAGCACTAATAAGCGAGGGAGGAACAGGGGGCGGAAGAACACCGGGGAGCTGTTTTTT	CASTNKRGRNRGRKNTGELFF
medium-sized	TRBD2	TRBV20-1	TRBJ2-3	TGCAGTGCTACAAAAGCGGGGAGCACAGATACGCAGTATTTT	CSATKAGSTDTQYF
medium-sized	NA	TRBV7-8	TRBJ2-3	TGTGCCAGCAGCCTCACAGATACGCAGTATTTT	CASSLTDTQYF
NA	TRBD1	TRBV2	TRBJ2-2	TGTGCCAGCAGTGCCTACAGGGGAAGCACCGGGGAGCTGTTTTTT	CASSAYRGSTGELFF
NA	NA	TRBV11-1	TRBJ1-1	TGTGCCAGCAGCTTAAGGGCGGGGAACACTGAAGCTTTCTTT	CASSLRAGNTEAFF
few	NA	TRBV6-4	TRBJ2-7	TGTGCCTTATCCCCGGGGCCCTACTCCTACGAGCAGTACTTC	CALSPGPYSYEQYF
NA	NA	TRBV30	TRBJ2-1	TGTGCCTGGAGTGGCCCGACTTCGGGGATATCAAATGAGCAGTTCTTC	CAWSGPTSGISNEQFF
NA	NA	TRBV6-5	TRBJ1-2	TGTGCCAGCAGTTACGGGGGAGGCTATGGCTACACCTTC	CASSYGGGYGYTF
medium-sized	TRBD1	TRBV25-1	TRBJ1-1	TGTGCCAGCAGTGATATCGACAGGGGGAAATCTGAAGCTTTCTTT	CASSDIDRGKSEAFF
few	TRBD1	TRBV12-3/TRBV12-4	TRBJ2-5	TGTGCCAGCAGTCAACGGGGGCCAGGGGGCGGCTCCGGAAGGTACTTC	CASSQRGPGGGSGRYF
NA	NA	TRBV5-5	TRBJ1-3	TGTGCCAGCAGCTTGGCCTTGGGGGCCTCTGGAAACACCATATATTTT	CASSLALGASGNTIYF
few	NA	TRBV20-1	TRBJ2-5	TGCAGTGCTGTAGTTGGGGGTGCGAAGACCCAGTACTTC	CSAVVGGAKTQYF
NA	NA	TRBV29-1	TRBJ1-1	TGCAGCGTTGGACAGCAGCCCACTGAAGCTTTCTTT	CSVGQQPTEAFF
NA	NA	TRBV20-1	TRBJ2-7	TGCAGTGCTAGTACGGGTTACGAGCAGTACTTC	CSASTGYEQYF
NA	NA	TRBV5-1	TRBJ1-1	TGCGCCAGCAGCTTGGGTTCTAGGGGCCCCATTGTAACTGAAGCTTTCTTT	CASSLGSRGPIVTEAFF
NA	NA	TRBV20-1	TRBJ2-5	TGCAGTGCTAGAGATTTTAGGGGGGGCGCGGGAGAGACCCAGTACTTC	CSARDFRGGAGETQYF